The present TCR beta chain was sequenced within a study of T cell responses to AZD1222 COVID-19 vaccine. Study-wide points: Possibly, clonal diversity was underestimated; donors were largely white British and included more females.

Germline V CDR1 and CDR2: KGHSH, LQKENI. The CDR3 extends over 12 amino acids. The V end lost 5 bases, the J end lost 2 bases, and 7 bases lay between the germline ends. Details on this clone: The antigen remains undetermined.

Sequencing was performed with immunoSEQ multiplex PCR; in TCRdb, only in-frame clones are kept and a portion is missing. The sample consists of roughly 100,000 clones, around 89% of them appearing once. The chain joins TRBV18 to TRBJ2-7; no clear D. Sequencing used peripheral blood, obtained on day 0 of AZD1222 vaccination. The sequence derives from an adult in good health. The DNA for the CDR3 is TGTGCCAGCTCAAACGTTCCCTACGAGCAGTACTTC. Translated: CASSNVPYEQYF. Full variable domain (outside the CDR3, taken from reference TRBV18 and TRBJ2-7): NAGVMQNPRHLVRRRGQEARLRCSPMKGHSHVYWYRQLPEEGLKFMVYLQKENIIDESGMPKERFSAEFPKEGPSILRIQQVVRGDSAAYFCASSNVPYEQYFGPGTRLTVT.